The rows below give T cell receptor beta chains drawn from one sample of a study of cytomegalovirus exposure and HLA in healthy donors. Assay used: immunoSEQ multiplex PCR; TCRdb lists only in-frame clones, some missing. The profile shows about 140,000 clones, 80% to 90% of them singletons. The sequenced sample consisted of PBMCs. These receptors all come from a man aged 18 to 29 in good health and CMV-seronegative. Both conserved end residues are part of each CDR3. The D gene is left open where the match is weak. The size of a clone is reported for some rows only, either as once, few or many, or as a class for expanded clones.

TRBJ2-5 | NA | TRBV6-5 | NA | CASSYSLQETQYF | TGTGCCAGCAGTTACTCCTTGCAAGAGACCCAGTACTTC
TRBJ1-1 | NA | TRBV2 | NA | CASNWLNTEAFF | TGTGCCAGCAACTGGTTGAACACTGAAGCTTTCTTT
TRBJ1-2 | NA | TRBV15 | NA | CATSRDLRAGAYGYTF | TGTGCCACCAGCAGAGATCTCAGGGCTGGGGCCTATGGCTACACCTTC
TRBJ1-1 | NA | TRBV4-1 | few | CASSQEGWQGGFF | TGCGCCAGCAGCCAAGAAGGATGGCAGGGCGGTTTCTTT
TRBJ1-3 | NA | TRBV7-9 | NA | CASSLKGVQPPRNTIYF | TGTGCCAGCAGCTTGAAGGGGGTACAGCCCCCGCGAAACACCATATATTTT
TRBJ2-1 | TRBD1 | TRBV11-3 | NA | CASSLQQGSYNEQFF | TGTGCCAGCAGCTTACAACAGGGGAGTTACAATGAGCAGTTCTTC
TRBJ2-7 | NA | TRBV28 | NA | CNYYEQYF | TGCAACTACTACGAGCAGTACTTC
TRBJ1-5 | NA | TRBV29-1 | NA | CSVVQGNQPQHF | TGCAGCGTTGTACAGGGTAATCAGCCCCAGCATTTT
TRBJ2-1 | NA | TRBV19 | NA | CASSPPGKEQFF | TGTGCCAGTAGTCCCCCCGGGAAAGAGCAGTTCTTC
TRBJ2-5 | NA | TRBV4-3 | NA | CASSLNTLAPETQYF | TGCGCCAGCAGCCTAAATACACTAGCCCCAGAGACCCAGTACTTC
TRBJ1-4 | NA | TRBV10-2 | NA | CASSESTGPGGKLFF | TGCGCCAGCAGTGAGAGTACAGGCCCGGGGGGGAAACTGTTTTTT
TRBJ1-4 | TRBD1 | TRBV2 | NA | CASSEGPGTGRGKLFF | TGTGCCAGCAGTGAAGGGCCCGGGACAGGACGGGGGAAACTGTTTTTT
TRBJ1-3 | NA | TRBV6-1 | NA | CASSESQGWGVGNTIYF | TGTGCCAGCAGTGAAAGTCAAGGGTGGGGGGTCGGAAACACCATATATTTT
TRBJ2-7 | TRBD1 | TRBV6-5 | NA | CASSPQGAAVYEQYF | TGTGCCAGCAGTCCTCAGGGGGCCGCCGTCTACGAGCAGTACTTC
TRBJ2-4 | NA | TRBV6-6 | NA | CASSMTGGLVNIQYF | TGTGCCAGCAGTATGACCGGAGGGTTAGTAAACATTCAGTACTTC
TRBJ2-5 | TRBD1 | TRBV28 | NA | CASRTTGKETQYF | TGTGCCAGCAGGACGACAGGGAAAGAGACCCAGTACTTC
TRBJ2-7 | NA | TRBV6-5 | NA | CASSLAGQDEQYF | TGTGCCAGCAGTTTGGCTGGGCAGGACGAGCAGTACTTC
TRBJ2-1 | TRBD1 | TRBV2 | NA | CASGTPGQVRDKQFF | TGTGCCAGCGGGACGCCGGGACAGGTGAGGGATAAGCAGTTCTTC
TRBJ2-3 | NA | TRBV13 | NA | CASSILTDTQYF | TGTGCCAGCAGCATTCTCACAGATACGCAGTATTTT
TRBJ2-2 | NA | TRBV5-4 | NA | CASSSDSLGELFF | TGTGCCAGCAGCTCCGACTCCCTCGGGGAGCTGTTTTTT
TRBJ2-1 | NA | TRBV6-5 | NA | CASSYGPANEQFF | TGTGCCAGCAGTTACGGGCCTGCCAATGAGCAGTTCTTC
TRBJ2-7 | TRBD1 | TRBV11-2 | many | CASSSTAGTGLSYEQYF | TGTGCCAGCAGCTCCACCGCCGGGACAGGTCTCTCCTACGAGCAGTACTTC
TRBJ2-3 | TRBD2 | TRBV6-6 | once | CASSYVTGGTDTQYF | TGTGCCAGCAGTTACGTCACGGGAGGGACAGATACGCAGTATTTT
TRBJ1-1 | NA | TRBV4-1 | NA | CASSQDRGGAHGTVRAFF | TGCGCCAGCAGCCAAGATAGGGGGGGGGCGCACGGGACCGTTCGAGCTTTCTTT
TRBJ2-5 | NA | TRBV28 | NA | CASSYHYGGVETQYF | TGTGCCAGCAGTTACCACTACGGCGGTGTAGAGACCCAGTACTTC
TRBJ2-2 | NA | TRBV29-1 | NA | CSVSPRGGNTGELFF | TGCAGCGTTTCGCCAAGGGGCGGGAACACCGGGGAGCTGTTTTTT
TRBJ1-1 | TRBD1 | TRBV15 | NA | CATSKTGKSWEAFF | TGTGCCACCAGCAAGACAGGGAAGAGTTGGGAAGCTTTCTTT
TRBJ1-4 | TRBD1 | TRBV6-5 | NA | CASRLGQGGEEKLFF | TGTGCCAGCAGACTGGGACAGGGGGGGGAGGAAAAACTGTTTTTT
TRBJ1-4 | NA | TRBV25-1 | NA | CASSEQGLTNEKLFF | TGTGCCAGCAGTGAACAGGGTCTAACTAATGAAAAACTGTTTTTT
TRBJ2-7 | TRBD1 | TRBV18 | NA | CASSSGTGGYEQYF | TGTGCCAGCTCCTCCGGGACAGGCGGCTACGAGCAGTACTTC
TRBJ2-7 | TRBD1 | TRBV6-6 | NA | CASSYGQGPYEQYF | TGTGCCAGCAGTTATGGACAGGGGCCCTACGAGCAGTACTTC
TRBJ2-1 | NA | TRBV4-1 | NA | CASSQGETGPYNEQFF | TGCGCCAGCAGCCAGGGGGAGACAGGCCCTTACAATGAGCAGTTCTTC